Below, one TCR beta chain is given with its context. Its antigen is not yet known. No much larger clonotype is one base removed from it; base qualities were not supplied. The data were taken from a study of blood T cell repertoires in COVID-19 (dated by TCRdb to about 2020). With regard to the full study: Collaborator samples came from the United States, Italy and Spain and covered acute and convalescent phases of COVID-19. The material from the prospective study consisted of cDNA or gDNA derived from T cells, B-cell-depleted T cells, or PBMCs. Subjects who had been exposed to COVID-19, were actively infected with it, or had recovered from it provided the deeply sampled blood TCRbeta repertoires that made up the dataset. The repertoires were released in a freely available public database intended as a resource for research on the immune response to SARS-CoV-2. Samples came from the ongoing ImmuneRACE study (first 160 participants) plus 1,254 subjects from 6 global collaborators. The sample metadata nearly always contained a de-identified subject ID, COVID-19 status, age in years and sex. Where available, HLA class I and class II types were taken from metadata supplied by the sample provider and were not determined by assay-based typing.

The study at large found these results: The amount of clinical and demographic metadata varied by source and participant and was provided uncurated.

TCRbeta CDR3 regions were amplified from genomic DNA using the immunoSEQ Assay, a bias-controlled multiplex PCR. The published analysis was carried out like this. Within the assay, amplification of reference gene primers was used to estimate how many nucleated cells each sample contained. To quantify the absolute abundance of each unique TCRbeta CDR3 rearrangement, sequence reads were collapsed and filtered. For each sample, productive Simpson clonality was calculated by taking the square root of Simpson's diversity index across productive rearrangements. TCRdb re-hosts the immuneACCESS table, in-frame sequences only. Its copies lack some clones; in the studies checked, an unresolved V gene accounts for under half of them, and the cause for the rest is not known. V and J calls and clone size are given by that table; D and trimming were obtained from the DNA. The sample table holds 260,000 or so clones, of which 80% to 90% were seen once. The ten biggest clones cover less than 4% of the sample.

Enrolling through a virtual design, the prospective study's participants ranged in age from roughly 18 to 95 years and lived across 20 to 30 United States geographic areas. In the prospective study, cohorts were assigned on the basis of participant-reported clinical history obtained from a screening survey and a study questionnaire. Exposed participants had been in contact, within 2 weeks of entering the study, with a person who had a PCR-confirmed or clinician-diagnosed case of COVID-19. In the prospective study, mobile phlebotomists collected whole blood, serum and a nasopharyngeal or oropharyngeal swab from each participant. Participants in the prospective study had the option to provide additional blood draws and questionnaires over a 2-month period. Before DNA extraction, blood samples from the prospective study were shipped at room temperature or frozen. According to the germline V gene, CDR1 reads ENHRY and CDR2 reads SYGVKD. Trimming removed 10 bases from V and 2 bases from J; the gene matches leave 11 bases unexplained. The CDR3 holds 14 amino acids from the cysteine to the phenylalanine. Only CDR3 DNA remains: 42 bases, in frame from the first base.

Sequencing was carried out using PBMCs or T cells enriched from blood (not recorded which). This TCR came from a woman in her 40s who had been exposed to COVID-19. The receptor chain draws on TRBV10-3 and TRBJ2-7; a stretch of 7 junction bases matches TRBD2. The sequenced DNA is TGTGCCACCTACGACGGGACTACAACCTACGAGCAGTACTTC. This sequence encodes CATYDGTTTYEQYF.